These T cell receptor beta chains were read from a single sample in a study of blood T cell repertoires in COVID-19. Profiled with immunoSEQ multiplex PCR; TCRdb holds only in-frame clones, not every one. The repertoire holds hundreds of thousands of clones, approximately 91% seen once, with 5% to 5.5% in the top ten. Sequencing was carried out using PBMCs or T cells enriched from blood (not recorded which). The receptors were sampled from a man aged 60 to 69 who had recovered from COVID-19. Each CDR3 is given with its conserved first and last residue. A D gene is named only where the DNA matches it firmly. The listing skips clone size in some rows; elsewhere it reads once, few, many or a size class.

>TRBV2|TRBJ2-1|-|-
CASSAAYQDYNEQFF
TGTGCCAGCAGTGCAGCCTACCAAGATTACAATGAGCAGTTCTTC
>TRBV9|TRBJ1-1|-|-
CASSGGHNVGTEAFF
TGTGCCAGCAGCGGGGGACACAATGTGGGTACTGAAGCTTTCTTT
>TRBV10-2|TRBJ1-2|-|-
CASSELEGFGYTF
TGCGCCAGCAGTGAGTTGGAGGGCTTTGGCTACACCTTC
>TRBV9|TRBJ2-5|TRBD1|-
CASSGGQGYEAQYF
TGTGCCAGCAGCGGGGGACAGGGTTACGAGGCCCAGTACTTC
>TRBV7-2|TRBJ2-7|TRBD2|-
CASSWGGGSYEQYF
TGTGCCAGCAGCTGGGGCGGGGGCTCCTACGAGCAGTACTTC
>TRBV25-1|TRBJ2-5|-|-
CASSEYGAGSFAETQYF
TGTGCCAGCAGTGAATATGGGGCAGGGTCCTTCGCAGAGACCCAGTACTTC
>TRBV29-1|TRBJ2-1|TRBD1|-
CSARDRVSDEQFF
TGCAGCGCCCGGGACAGGGTGAGCGATGAGCAGTTCTTC
>TRBV2|TRBJ2-4|-|-
CASRIDSPKNIQYF
TGTGCCAGCAGGATAGACAGTCCCAAAAACATTCAGTACTTC
>TRBV19|TRBJ1-2|-|-
CASKRYNYGYTF
TGTGCCAGTAAGAGATATAACTATGGCTACACCTTC
>TRBV7-9|TRBJ2-1|TRBD2|-
CASSLGTSGSEQFF
TGTGCCAGCAGCTTAGGGACTAGCGGGAGTGAGCAGTTCTTC
>TRBV4-2|TRBJ2-7|TRBD1|-
CASSQDIRGPNEQYF
TGTGCCAGCAGCCAAGATATCAGGGGGCCCAACGAGCAGTACTTC
>TRBV24-1|TRBJ2-6|TRBD1|-
CATSDSWDRGPSGANVLTF
TGTGCCACCAGTGATTCCTGGGACAGGGGGCCCTCTGGGGCCAACGTCCTGACTTTC
>TRBV6-5|TRBJ2-1|-|once
CASNERSSYNEQFF
TGTGCCAGCAACGAACGGAGCTCCTACAATGAGCAGTTCTTC
>TRBV5-1|TRBJ2-2|TRBD1|-
CASTFTGQVNTGELFF
TGCGCCAGCACATTTACGGGACAGGTTAACACCGGGGAGCTGTTTTTT
>TRBV5-1|TRBJ2-5|TRBD2|-
CASSLPGGQETQYF
TGCGCCAGCAGCCTTCCGGGGGGCCAAGAGACCCAGTACTTC
>TRBV14|TRBJ1-2|-|once
CASSQGHPYGYTF
TGTGCCAGCAGCCAAGGGCACCCCTATGGCTACACCTTC
>TRBV30|TRBJ2-1|TRBD2|-
CAWSMAGGPREQFF
TGTGCCTGGAGTATGGCGGGAGGGCCACGGGAGCAGTTCTTC
>TRBV28|TRBJ1-5|-|-
CASSFLTGTGNQPQHF
TGTGCCAGCAGTTTCCTTACAGGGACGGGCAATCAGCCCCAGCATTTT
>TRBV7-2|TRBJ1-4|-|-
CASSLVGWGREKLFF
TGTGCCAGCAGCTTAGTGGGTTGGGGGCGTGAAAAACTGTTTTTT
>TRBV2|TRBJ1-1|TRBD1|-
CASSDQGGNTEAFF
TGTGCCAGCAGTGACCAGGGGGGAAACACTGAAGCTTTCTTT
>TRBV5-1|TRBJ2-1|TRBD1|-
CASSNGQGAYNEQFF
TGCGCCAGCAGCAACGGACAGGGGGCTTACAATGAGCAGTTCTTC
>TRBV28|TRBJ1-4|-|-
CASSLGGRIEKLFF
TGTGCCAGCAGTTTAGGAGGCAGGATTGAAAAACTGTTTTTT
>TRBV7-9|TRBJ2-2|TRBD2|-
CASSGTRSGELFF
TGTGCCAGCAGTGGGACTAGGTCCGGGGAGCTGTTTTTT
>TRBV24-1|TRBJ2-6|-|-
CATSANSGANVLTF
TGTGCCACCAGTGCAAACTCTGGGGCCAACGTCCTGACTTTC
>TRBV7-2|TRBJ1-5|TRBD1|-
CASSLGTGVQPQHF
TGTGCCAGCAGCTTAGGGACAGGTGTCCAGCCCCAGCATTTT
>TRBV5-6|TRBJ1-5|-|few
CASSLGQNQPQHF
TGTGCCAGCAGCTTGGGACAGAATCAGCCCCAGCATTTT
>TRBV6-5|TRBJ2-3|TRBD1|-
CASSARDSSTDTQYF
TGTGCCAGCAGCGCCAGGGACAGTAGCACAGATACGCAGTATTTT
>TRBV15|TRBJ2-7|TRBD2|-
CATSLGGSEYEQYF
TGTGCCACTAGCCTCGGCGGGAGTGAGTACGAGCAGTACTTC
>TRBV6-5|TRBJ2-7|TRBD2|-
CASSPTSGSNEQYF
TGTGCCAGCAGTCCGACTAGCGGGAGTAACGAGCAGTACTTC
>TRBV5-1|TRBJ2-7|-|once
CASSLSLTGSYEQYF
TGCGCCAGCAGCCTCTCCCTGACGGGGTCCTACGAGCAGTACTTC
>TRBV9|TRBJ2-2|TRBD2|-
CASSVEVLAGTNTGELFF
TGTGCCAGCAGCGTAGAGGTACTAGCGGGGACCAACACCGGGGAGCTGTTTTTT
>TRBV5-4|TRBJ2-3|TRBD2|-
CASSSREVDTDTQYF
TGTGCCAGCAGTTCGCGGGAGGTGGACACAGATACGCAGTATTTT
>TRBV18|TRBJ2-7|TRBD2|-
CASSPGRERPYEQYF
TGTGCCAGCTCACCAGGGCGGGAGAGACCTTATGAGCAGTACTTC
>TRBV5-1|TRBJ1-1|-|-
CASSWDTGPSTEAFF
TGCGCCAGCAGCTGGGATACAGGGCCGAGCACTGAAGCTTTCTTT
>TRBV19|TRBJ2-3|-|-
CASRGTASGGLTDTQYF
TGTGCCAGTAGAGGGACAGCCAGCGGGGGTCTCACAGATACGCAGTATTTT
>TRBV7-3|TRBJ2-1|TRBD2|-
CASSKRTDAGTSGRNEQFF
TGTGCCAGCAGCAAAAGAACTGACGCCGGGACTAGCGGGAGGAATGAGCAGTTCTTC
>TRBV29-1|TRBJ1-2|-|-
CSVVQDNYGYTF
TGCAGCGTTGTTCAGGATAACTATGGCTACACCTTC
>TRBV25-1|TRBJ2-7|TRBD1|-
CASSKIPRGTGLHYEQYF
TGTGCCAGCAGCAAAATACCCCGCGGGACAGGGCTCCACTACGAGCAGTACTTC
>TRBV7-3|TRBJ2-2|-|-
CASSSGHPANTGELFF
TGTGCCAGCAGCTCTGGACATCCCGCGAACACCGGGGAGCTGTTTTTT
>TRBV9|TRBJ2-7|-|-
CASSAVGEGGSSYEQYF
TGTGCCAGCAGCGCCGTCGGGGAAGGGGGATCCTCCTACGAGCAGTACTTC
>TRBV19|TRBJ1-5|-|-
CASSQKPGNQPQHF
TGTGCCAGTAGTCAAAAGCCGGGGAATCAGCCCCAGCATTTT
>TRBV4-2|TRBJ1-4|-|-
CASSIRTGRTATNEKLFF
TGTGCCAGCAGCATCCGCACAGGGAGAACTGCAACTAATGAAAAACTGTTTTTT
>TRBV18|TRBJ2-7|-|-
CASSPETRGAREQYF
TGTGCCAGCTCACCAGAGACACGGGGGGCGCGGGAGCAGTACTTC
>TRBV13|TRBJ2-3|TRBD1|-
CASSLDVARGPADTQYF
TGTGCCAGCAGCTTAGACGTCGCCAGGGGGCCGGCAGATACGCAGTATTTT
>TRBV9|TRBJ2-3|TRBD2|-
CASSPGGTFITDTQYF
TGTGCCAGCAGCCCGGGGGGGACTTTCATCACAGATACGCAGTATTTT
>TRBV2|TRBJ2-1|TRBD2|once
CASRTSGSSSYNEQFF
TGTGCCAGCAGAACTAGCGGGAGTAGCTCCTACAATGAGCAGTTCTTC
>TRBV11-3|TRBJ2-2|-|-
CASSLDGLNGINTGELFF
TGTGCCAGCAGCTTAGATGGTTTGAATGGCATTAACACCGGGGAGCTGTTTTTT
>TRBV28|TRBJ2-7|TRBD1|-
CASSSPAGTVKKQYF
TGTGCCAGCAGCTCTCCTGCCGGGACAGTCAAAAAGCAGTACTTC
>TRBV28|TRBJ2-1|-|-
CASLRAERRGHEQFF
TGTGCCAGCCTTAGAGCGGAGAGACGTGGCCATGAGCAGTTCTTC
>TRBV2|TRBJ2-2|TRBD1|-
CASSEDRGPGELFF
TGTGCCAGCAGTGAAGACAGGGGACCCGGGGAGCTGTTTTTT
>TRBV4-1|TRBJ2-7|-|-
CASSQPRGQAGYYEQYF
TGCGCCAGCAGCCAACCCAGGGGCCAAGCGGGGTACTACGAGCAGTACTTC